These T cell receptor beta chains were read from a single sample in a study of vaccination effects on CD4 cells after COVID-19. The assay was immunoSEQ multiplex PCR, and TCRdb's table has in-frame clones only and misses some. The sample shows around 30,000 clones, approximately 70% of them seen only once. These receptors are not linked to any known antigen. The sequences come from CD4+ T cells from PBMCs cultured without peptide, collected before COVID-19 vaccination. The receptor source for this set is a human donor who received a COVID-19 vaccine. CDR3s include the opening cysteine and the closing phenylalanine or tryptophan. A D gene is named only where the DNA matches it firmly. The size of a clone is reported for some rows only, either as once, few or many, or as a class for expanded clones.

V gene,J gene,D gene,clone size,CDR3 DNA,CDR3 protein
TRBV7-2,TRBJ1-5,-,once,TGTGCCAGCGGGGTCCAACGGGGTCAGCCCCAGCATTTT,CASGVQRGQPQHF
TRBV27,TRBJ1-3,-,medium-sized,TGTGCCACCCAGGGTTCTGGAAACACCATATATTTT,CATQGSGNTIYF
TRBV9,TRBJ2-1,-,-,TGTGCCAGCAGCGTTGGGAACATCGATGAGCAGTTCTTC,CASSVGNIDEQFF
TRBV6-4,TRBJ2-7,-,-,TGTGCCAGCAGTGACTGGTCTCTTACCTACGAGCAGTACTTC,CASSDWSLTYEQYF
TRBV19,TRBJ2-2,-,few,TGTGCCAGTAGTAACACCCTGAACACCGGGGAGCTGTTTTTT,CASSNTLNTGELFF
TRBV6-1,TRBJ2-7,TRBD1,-,TGTGCCAGCAGTGAGGGGGCAGGGGGTCCTGGCGAGCAGTACTTC,CASSEGAGGPGEQYF
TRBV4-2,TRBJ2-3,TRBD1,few,TGTGCCAGCAGCCAAGGGACAGGGGGCGCAGATACGCAGTATTTT,CASSQGTGGADTQYF
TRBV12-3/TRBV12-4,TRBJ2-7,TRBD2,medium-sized,TGTGCCAGCAGTGGTGGGACTAGCGGGAGGAAGTACTTC,CASSGGTSGRKYF
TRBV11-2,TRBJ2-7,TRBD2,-,TGTGCCAGCAGCTTAGATCTTGGTGGCGCTAGCGGGGGTTACGAGCAGTACTTC,CASSLDLGGASGGYEQYF
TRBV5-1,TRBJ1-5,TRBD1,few,TGCGCCAGCAGCTTGGTACGAAAAGGGGGACAGTCTCATAGCAATCAGCCCCAGCATTTT,CASSLVRKGGQSHSNQPQHF
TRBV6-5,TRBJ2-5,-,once,TGTGCCAGCAGTTACCCAGGGAAAGAGACCCAGTACTTC,CASSYPGKETQYF
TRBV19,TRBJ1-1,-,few,TGTGCCAGTAGTTTTGAAGGATTTGGTAGGGCTTTCTTT,CASSFEGFGRAFF
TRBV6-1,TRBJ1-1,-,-,TGTGCCAGCAGTGAGGGGGAGCACACTGAAGCTTTCTTT,CASSEGEHTEAFF
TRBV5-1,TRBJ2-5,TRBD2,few,TGCGCCAGCAGCTTGGCCCCGGCGGGGGGCCAAGAGACCCAGTACTTC,CASSLAPAGGQETQYF
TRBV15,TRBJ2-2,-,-,TGTGCCACCAGCAGAGATCCCACCGGGGAGCTGTTTTTT,CATSRDPTGELFF
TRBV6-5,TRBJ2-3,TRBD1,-,TGTGCCAGCGGACAGGGGGAGGCAGATACGCAGTATTTT,CASGQGEADTQYF
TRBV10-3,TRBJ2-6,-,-,TGTGCCATCAGTGAAGGTTTCGCTGGGGCCAACGTCCTGACTTTC,CAISEGFAGANVLTF
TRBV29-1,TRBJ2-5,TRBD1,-,TGCAGCGTCGAAAGGACCGGGACAGGGGTAGAGACCCAGTACTTC,CSVERTGTGVETQYF
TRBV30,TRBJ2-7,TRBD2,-,TGTGCCGGCCGGACTAGCGGGGCGTCCTACGAGCAGTACTTC,CAGRTSGASYEQYF
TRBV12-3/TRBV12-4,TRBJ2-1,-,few,TGTGCCAGCCGCGAATTCAATGAGCAGTTCTTC,CASREFNEQFF
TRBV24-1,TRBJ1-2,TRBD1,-,TGTGCCACCAGTGATCGGACAGGGTCCTATGGCTACACCTTC,CATSDRTGSYGYTF
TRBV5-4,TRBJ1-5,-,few,TGTGCCAGCAGCTTGGACAGGGACAATCAGCCCCAGCATTTT,CASSLDRDNQPQHF
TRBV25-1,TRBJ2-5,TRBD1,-,TGTGCCAGCAGTGTCTACAGGGGCCACTTAGGGGAGACCCAGTACTTC,CASSVYRGHLGETQYF
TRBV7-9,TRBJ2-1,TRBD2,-,TGTGCCAGCAGCTTAGGACTAGCGGGGGGGGATGAGCAGTTCTTC,CASSLGLAGGDEQFF
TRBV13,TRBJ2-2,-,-,TGTGCCAGCAGCCGTACAATGCTGGTTCCCGGGGAGCTGTTTTTT,CASSRTMLVPGELFF
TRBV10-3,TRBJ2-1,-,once,TGTGCCATCAGTGAAAGGGGAACAGGTGGCGATGAGCAGTTCTTC,CAISERGTGGDEQFF
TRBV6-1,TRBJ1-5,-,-,TGTGCCAGCAGTGAACCAAGAGGGGTCAATCAGCCCCAGCATTTT,CASSEPRGVNQPQHF
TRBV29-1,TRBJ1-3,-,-,TGCAGCGTTGACCAGGGGAGCTCTGGAAACACCATATATTTT,CSVDQGSSGNTIYF
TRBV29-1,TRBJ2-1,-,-,TGCAGCGTTGGGCAACAGGGATACGAGCAGTTCTTC,CSVGQQGYEQFF
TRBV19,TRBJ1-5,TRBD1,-,TGTGCCAGTAGTATAGCAGGGGGCGGACAGCCCCAGCATTTT,CASSIAGGGQPQHF
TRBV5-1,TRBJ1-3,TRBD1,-,TGCGCCAGCAGCTTGACAGGGGGCGATCTCCCCCCCTCAAACACCATATATTTT,CASSLTGGDLPPSNTIYF
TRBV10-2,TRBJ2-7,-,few,TGCGCCAGCAGAGGGCAGACCATGGCCGAGCAGTACTTC,CASRGQTMAEQYF
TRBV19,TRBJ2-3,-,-,TGTGCCAGTAGTCCAGAGTACATGAGTACGCAGTATTTT,CASSPEYMSTQYF
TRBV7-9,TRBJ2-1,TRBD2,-,TGTGCCAGCAGCACTACCGCTGCGGGAGGCCCCCATGAGCAGTTCTTC,CASSTTAAGGPHEQFF
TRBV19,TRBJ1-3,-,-,TGTGCCGCCCGGGACACAGGCGCCGGAAACACCATATATTTT,CAARDTGAGNTIYF
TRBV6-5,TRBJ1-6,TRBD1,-,TGTGCCAGCCGCCGGACAGGGGGCAGATCACCCCTCCACTTT,CASRRTGGRSPLHF
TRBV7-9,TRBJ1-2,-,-,TGTGCCAGCAGCAGGCAACAGCCTAACTATGGCTACACCTTC,CASSRQQPNYGYTF
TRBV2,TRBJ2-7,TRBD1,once,TGTGCCAGCTCCTACAACCCCGGGACAGTCTCCTACGAGCAGTACTTC,CASSYNPGTVSYEQYF
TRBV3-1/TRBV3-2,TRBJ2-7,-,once,TGTGCCAGCAGTTCCTCCTACGAGCAGTACTTC,CASSSSYEQYF
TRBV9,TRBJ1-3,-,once,TGTGCCAGCAGCGTAGACCAGGGGAACACCATATATTTT,CASSVDQGNTIYF
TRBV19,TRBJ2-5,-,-,TGTGCCAGTAGTATAGACAGGAACCAAGAGACCCAGTACTTC,CASSIDRNQETQYF
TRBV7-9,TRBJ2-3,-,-,TGTGCCAGCAGCTCCCTTTCTATCGGGACACTGCGGGATACGCAGTATTTT,CASSSLSIGTLRDTQYF
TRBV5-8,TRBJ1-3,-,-,TGTGCCAGCAGTTCTCCGTCTGGAAACACCATATATTTT,CASSSPSGNTIYF
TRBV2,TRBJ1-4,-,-,TGTGCCAGCAGTGACGGGAGAGCTAATGAAAAACTGTTTTTT,CASSDGRANEKLFF
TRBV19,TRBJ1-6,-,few,TGTGCCAGTAGTGAAGGGGGCTCCTATAATTCACCCCTCCACTTT,CASSEGGSYNSPLHF
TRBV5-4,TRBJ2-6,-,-,TGTGCCAGCAGCTTGTACTCTGGGGCCAACGTCCTGACTTTC,CASSLYSGANVLTF
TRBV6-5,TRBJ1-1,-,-,TGTGCCAGCAGTTACCGAGGGAACACTGAAGCTTTCTTT,CASSYRGNTEAFF
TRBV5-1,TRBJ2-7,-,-,TGCGCCAGCAGCTTGGGTGTCGGATCCTACGAGCAGTACTTC,CASSLGVGSYEQYF
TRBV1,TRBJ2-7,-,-,TGCACCAGCAGCCAAGAAGTCGAGGGGGAGACGGGTAACGAGCAGTACTTC,CTSSQEVEGETGNEQYF
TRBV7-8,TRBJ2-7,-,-,TGTGCCAGCAGTCAACGGGATACAGGCGGGAAGCAGTACTTC,CASSQRDTGGKQYF
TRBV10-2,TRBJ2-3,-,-,TGCGCCAGCAACCATTTAGCGTCGAGCACAGATACGCAGTATTTT,CASNHLASSTDTQYF
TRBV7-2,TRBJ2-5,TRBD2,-,TGTGCCAGCAGCTTCCTAGCGGGAGAGAGGGGGTACTTC,CASSFLAGERGYF
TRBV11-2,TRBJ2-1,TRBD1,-,TGTGCCAGCAGCTCTTCGGACAGGGGGGGTCCCTACAATGAGCAGTTCTTC,CASSSSDRGGPYNEQFF
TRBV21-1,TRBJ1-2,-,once,TGTGCCAGCAGCGCCCCGCAGGGGCCTGGCTACACCTTC,CASSAPQGPGYTF